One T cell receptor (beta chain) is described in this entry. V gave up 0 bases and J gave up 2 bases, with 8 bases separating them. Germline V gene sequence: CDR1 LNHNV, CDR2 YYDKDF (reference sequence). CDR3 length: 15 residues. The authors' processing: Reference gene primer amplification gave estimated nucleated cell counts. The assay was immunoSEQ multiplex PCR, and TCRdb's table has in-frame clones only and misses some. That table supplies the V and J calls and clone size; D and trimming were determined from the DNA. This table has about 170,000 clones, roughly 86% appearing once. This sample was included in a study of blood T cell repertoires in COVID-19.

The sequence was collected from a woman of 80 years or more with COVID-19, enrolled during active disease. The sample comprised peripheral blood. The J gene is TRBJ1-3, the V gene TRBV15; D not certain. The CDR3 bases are TGTGCCACCAGCAGAGATCAGGCCCCTGGAAACACCATATATTTT. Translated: CATSRDQAPGNTIYF.